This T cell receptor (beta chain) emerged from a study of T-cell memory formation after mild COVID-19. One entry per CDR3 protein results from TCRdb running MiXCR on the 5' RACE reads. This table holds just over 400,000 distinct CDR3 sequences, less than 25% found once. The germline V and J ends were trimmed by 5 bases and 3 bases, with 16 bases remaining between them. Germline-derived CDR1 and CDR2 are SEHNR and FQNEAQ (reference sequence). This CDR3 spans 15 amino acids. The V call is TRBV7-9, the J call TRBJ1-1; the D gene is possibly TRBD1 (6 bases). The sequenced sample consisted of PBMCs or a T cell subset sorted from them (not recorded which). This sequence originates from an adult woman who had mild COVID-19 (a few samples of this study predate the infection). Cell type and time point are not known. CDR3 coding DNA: TGTGCCAGCAGCCCCCGGGACAACCTGGACACTGAAGCTTTCTTT. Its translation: CASSPRDNLDTEAFF.